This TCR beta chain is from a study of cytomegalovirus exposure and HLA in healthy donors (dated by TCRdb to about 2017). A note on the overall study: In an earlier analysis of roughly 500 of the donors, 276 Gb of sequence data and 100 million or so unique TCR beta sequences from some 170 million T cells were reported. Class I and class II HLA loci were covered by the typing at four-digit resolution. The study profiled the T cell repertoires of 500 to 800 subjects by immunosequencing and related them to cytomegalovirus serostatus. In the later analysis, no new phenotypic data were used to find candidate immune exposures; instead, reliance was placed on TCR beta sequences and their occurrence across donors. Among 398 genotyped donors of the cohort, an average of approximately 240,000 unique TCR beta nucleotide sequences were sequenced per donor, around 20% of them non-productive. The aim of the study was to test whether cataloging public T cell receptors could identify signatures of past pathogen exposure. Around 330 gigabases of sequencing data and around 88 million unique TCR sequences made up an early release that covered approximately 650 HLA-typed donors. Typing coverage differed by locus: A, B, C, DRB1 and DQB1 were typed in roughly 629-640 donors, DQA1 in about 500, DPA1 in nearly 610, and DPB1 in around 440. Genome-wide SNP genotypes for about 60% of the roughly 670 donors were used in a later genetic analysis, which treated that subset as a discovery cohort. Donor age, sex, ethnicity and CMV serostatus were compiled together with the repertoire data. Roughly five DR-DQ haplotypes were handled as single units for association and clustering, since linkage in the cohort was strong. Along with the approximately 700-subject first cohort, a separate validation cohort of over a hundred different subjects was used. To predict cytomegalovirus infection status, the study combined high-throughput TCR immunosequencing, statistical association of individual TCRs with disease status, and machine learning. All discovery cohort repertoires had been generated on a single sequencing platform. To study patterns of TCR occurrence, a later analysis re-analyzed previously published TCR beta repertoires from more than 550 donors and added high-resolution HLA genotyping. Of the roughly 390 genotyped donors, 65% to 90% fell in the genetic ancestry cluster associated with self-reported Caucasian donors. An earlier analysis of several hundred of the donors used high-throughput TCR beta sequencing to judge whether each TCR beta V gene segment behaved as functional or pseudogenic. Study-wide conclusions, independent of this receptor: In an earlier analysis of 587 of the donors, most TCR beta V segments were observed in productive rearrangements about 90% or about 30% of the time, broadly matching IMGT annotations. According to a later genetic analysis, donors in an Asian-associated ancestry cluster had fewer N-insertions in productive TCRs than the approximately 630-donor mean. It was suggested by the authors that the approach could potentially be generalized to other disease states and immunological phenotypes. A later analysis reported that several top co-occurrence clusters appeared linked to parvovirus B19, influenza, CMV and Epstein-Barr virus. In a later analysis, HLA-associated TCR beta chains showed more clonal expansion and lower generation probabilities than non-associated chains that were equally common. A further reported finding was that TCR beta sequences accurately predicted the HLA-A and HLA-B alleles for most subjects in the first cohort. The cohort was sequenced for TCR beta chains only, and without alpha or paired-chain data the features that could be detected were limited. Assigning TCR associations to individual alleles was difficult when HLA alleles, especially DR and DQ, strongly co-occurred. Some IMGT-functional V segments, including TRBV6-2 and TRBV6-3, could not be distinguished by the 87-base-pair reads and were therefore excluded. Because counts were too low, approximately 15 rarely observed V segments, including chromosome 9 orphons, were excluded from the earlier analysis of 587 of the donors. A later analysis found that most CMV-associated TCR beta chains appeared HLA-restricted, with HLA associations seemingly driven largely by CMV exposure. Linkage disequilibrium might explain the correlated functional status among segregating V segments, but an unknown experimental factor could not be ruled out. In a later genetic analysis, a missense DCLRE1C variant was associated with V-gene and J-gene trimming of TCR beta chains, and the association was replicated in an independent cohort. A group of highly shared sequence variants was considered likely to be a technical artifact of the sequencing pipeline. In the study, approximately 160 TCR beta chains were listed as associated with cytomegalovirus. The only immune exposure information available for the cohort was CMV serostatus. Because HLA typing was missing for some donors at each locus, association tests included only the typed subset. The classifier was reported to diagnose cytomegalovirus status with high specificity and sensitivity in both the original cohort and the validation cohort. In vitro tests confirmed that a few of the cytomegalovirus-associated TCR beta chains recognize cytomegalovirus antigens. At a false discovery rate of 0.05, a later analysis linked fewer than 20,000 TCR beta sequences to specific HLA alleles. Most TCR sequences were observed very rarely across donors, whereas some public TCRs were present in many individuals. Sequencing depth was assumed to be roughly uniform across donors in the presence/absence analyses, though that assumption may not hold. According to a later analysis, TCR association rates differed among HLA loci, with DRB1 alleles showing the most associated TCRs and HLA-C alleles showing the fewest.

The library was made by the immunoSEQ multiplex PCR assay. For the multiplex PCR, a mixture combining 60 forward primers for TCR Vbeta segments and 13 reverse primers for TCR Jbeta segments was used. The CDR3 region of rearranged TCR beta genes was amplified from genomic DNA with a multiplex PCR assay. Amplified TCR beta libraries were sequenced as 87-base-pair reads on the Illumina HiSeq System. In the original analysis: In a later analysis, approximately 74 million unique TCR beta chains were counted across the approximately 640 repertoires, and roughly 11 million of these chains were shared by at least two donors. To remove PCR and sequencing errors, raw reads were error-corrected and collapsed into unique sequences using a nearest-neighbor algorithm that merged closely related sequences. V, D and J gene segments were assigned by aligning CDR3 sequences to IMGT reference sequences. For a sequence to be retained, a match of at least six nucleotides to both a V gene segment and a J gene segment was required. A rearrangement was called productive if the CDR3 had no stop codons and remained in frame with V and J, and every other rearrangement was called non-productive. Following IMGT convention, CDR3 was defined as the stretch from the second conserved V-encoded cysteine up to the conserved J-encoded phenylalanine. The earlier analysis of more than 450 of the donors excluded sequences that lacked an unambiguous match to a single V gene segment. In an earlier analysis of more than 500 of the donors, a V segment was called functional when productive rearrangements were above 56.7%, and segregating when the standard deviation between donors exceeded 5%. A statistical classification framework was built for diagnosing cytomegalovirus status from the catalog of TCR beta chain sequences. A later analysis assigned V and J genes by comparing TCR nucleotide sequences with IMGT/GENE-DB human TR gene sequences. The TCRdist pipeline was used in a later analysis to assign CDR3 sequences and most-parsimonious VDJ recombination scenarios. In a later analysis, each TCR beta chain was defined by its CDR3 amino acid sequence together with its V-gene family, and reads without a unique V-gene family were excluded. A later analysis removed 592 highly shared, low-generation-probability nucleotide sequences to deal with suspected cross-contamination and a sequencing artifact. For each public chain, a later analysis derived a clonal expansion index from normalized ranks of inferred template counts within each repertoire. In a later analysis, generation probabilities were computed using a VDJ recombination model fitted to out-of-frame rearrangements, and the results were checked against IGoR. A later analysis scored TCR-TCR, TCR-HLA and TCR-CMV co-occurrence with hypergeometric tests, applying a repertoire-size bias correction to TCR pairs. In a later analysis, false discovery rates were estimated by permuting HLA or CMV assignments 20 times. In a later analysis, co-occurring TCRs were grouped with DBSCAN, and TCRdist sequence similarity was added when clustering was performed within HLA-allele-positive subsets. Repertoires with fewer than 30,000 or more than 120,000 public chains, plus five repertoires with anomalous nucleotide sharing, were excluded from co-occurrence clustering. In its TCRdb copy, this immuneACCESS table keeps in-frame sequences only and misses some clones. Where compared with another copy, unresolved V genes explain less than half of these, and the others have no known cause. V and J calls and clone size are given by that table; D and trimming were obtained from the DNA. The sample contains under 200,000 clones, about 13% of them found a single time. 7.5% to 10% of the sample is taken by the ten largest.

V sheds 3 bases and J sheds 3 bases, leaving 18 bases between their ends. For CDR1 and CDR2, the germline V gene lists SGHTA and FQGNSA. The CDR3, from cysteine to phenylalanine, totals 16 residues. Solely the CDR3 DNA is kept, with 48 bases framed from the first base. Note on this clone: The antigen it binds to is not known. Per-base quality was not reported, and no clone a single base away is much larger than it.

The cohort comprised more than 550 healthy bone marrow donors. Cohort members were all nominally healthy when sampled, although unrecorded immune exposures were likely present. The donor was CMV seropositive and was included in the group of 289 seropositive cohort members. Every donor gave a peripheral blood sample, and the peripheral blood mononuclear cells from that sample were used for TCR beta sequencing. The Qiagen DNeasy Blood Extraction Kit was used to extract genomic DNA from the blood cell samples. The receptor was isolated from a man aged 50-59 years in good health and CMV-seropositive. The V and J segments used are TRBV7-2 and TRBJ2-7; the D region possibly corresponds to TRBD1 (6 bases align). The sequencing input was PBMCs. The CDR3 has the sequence CASSLYDVRGFYEQYF. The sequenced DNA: TGTGCCAGCAGCTTGTACGATGTAAGGGGGTTCTACGAGCAGTACTTC.